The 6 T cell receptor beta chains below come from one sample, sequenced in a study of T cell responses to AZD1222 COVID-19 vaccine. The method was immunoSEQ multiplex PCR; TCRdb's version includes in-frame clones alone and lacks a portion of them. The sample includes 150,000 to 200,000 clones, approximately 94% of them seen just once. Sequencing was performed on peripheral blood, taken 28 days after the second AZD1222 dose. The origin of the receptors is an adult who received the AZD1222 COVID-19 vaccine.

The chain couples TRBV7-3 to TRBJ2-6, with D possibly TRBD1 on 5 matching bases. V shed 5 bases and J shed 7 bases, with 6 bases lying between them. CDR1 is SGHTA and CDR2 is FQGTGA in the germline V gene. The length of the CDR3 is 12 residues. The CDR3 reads CASSGAANVLTF. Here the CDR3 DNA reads TGTGCCAGCAGCGGGGCCGCCAACGTCCTGACTTTC.

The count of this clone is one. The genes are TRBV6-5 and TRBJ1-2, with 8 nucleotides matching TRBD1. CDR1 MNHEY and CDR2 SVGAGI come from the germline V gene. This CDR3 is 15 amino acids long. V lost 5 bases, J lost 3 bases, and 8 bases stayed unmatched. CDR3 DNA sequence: TGTGCCAGCAGTCCCCGGGACAGGCGCTACTATGGCTACACCTTC. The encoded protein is CASSPRDRRYYGYTF.

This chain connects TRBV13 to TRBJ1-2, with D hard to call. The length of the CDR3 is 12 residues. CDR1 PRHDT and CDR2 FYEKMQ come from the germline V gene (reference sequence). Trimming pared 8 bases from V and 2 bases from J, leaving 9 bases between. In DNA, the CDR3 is TGTGCCAGCCCAGGAGTCAACTATGGCTACACCTTC. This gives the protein CASPGVNYGYTF.

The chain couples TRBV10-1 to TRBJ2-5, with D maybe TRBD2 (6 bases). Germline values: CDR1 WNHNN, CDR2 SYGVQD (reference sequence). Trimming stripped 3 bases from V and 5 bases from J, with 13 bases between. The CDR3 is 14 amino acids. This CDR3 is CASSDATEGETQYF. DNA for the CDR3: TGCGCCAGCAGTGATGCGACGGAGGGGGAGACCCAGTACTTC.

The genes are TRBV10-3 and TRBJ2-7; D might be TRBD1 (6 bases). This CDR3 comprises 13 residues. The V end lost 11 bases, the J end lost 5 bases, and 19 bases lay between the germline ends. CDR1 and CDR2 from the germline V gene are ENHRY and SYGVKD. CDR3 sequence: CAPYVEGDHEQYF. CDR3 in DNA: TGTGCCCCCTATGTAGAGGGGGACCACGAGCAGTACTTC.

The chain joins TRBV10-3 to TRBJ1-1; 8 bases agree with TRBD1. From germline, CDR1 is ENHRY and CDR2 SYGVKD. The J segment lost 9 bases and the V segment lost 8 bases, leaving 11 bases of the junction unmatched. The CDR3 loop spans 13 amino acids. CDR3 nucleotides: TGTGCCATCGCAACCCCACAGGGGGAGAAAGCTTTCTTT. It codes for CAIATPQGEKAFF.